This is a list of T cell receptor beta chains from one sample in a study of T cells in Graves' hyperthyroidism and ophthalmopathy. TCRdb processed the multiplex PCR reads anew with MiXCR; each CDR3 protein has one entry. The repertoire holds 400,000 to 550,000 distinct CDR3 sequences, with roughly 14% as singletons. Specimen: blood. These receptors all come from a woman between 18 and 29 years old with Graves' hyperthyroidism. Each CDR3 is given with its conserved first and last residue. A D gene is named only where the DNA matches it firmly. Only part of the rows carry a size: once, few, many, or a class if the clone is expanded.

clone size	D gene	V gene	J gene	CDR3 DNA	CDR3 protein
many	-	TRBV20-1	TRBJ2-3	TGCAGTGCTTCCTCGAGGGAGCGCACAGATACGCAGTATTTT	CSASSRERTDTQYF
-	TRBD2	TRBV7-3	TRBJ2-1	TGTGCCAGCAGCTTAAGGGAGGGGGGACTAGACAATGAGCAGTTCTTC	CASSLREGGLDNEQFF
many	-	TRBV7-3	TRBJ2-5	TGTGCCAGCAGCTTGGCAAATGGAGAGACCCAGTACTTC	CASSLANGETQYF
few	TRBD1	TRBV3-1	TRBJ2-5	TGTGCCAGCAGCCAGCCGGCGAGGACAGGTCAAGAGACCCGGTACTTC	CASSQPARTGQETRYF
many	TRBD1	TRBV4-2	TRBJ1-3	TGTGCCAGCAGCCACGGACAGGCCACTACCTCTGGAAACACCATATATTTT	CASSHGQATTSGNTIYF
-	-	TRBV6-5	TRBJ1-1	TGTGCCAGCAGTTACGTCGGGGCTCGGGAACCTGAAGCTTTCTTT	CASSYVGAREPEAFF
many	TRBD1	TRBV12-3/TRBV12-4	TRBJ1-1	TGTGCCAGCAGTTTATCCCAGGGGGCAGGGACTGAAGCTTTCTTT	CASSLSQGAGTEAFF
-	TRBD1	TRBV27	TRBJ2-1	TGTGCCAGCAGTTCTTTCGGACAGGGGCTCTACAATGAGCAGTTCTTC	CASSSFGQGLYNEQFF
-	-	TRBV5-1	TRBJ2-6	TGCGCCAGCAGCATCCCAGGTGACTCTAGGGCCAACGTCCTGACTTTC	CASSIPGDSRANVLTF
many	TRBD1	TRBV12-3/TRBV12-4	TRBJ1-5	TGTGCCAGCAGATCGGACAGGCTATTCAATCAGCCCCAGCATTTT	CASRSDRLFNQPQHF
-	-	TRBV6-2/TRBV6-3	TRBJ2-4	TGTGCCAACAGTTACGAGGGCAAAAACATTCAGTACTTC	CANSYEGKNIQYF
many	-	TRBV5-5	TRBJ1-1	TGTGCCAGCAGCATCCAATCCTCTCAGAACACTGAAGCTTTCTTT	CASSIQSSQNTEAFF
many	-	TRBV6-1	TRBJ1-1	TGTGCCACCGCGGCGCTCGAGGGAACTGAAGCTTTCTTT	CATAALEGTEAFF
many	TRBD1	TRBV7-9	TRBJ1-2	TGTGCCAGCAGCTTAAGGACAGGGGCAGTTCGTGGCTACACCTTC	CASSLRTGAVRGYTF
few	-	TRBV12-3/TRBV12-4	TRBJ2-2	TGTGCCACCCCCCTGGCCGGGGAGCTGTTTTTT	CATPLAGELFF
few	TRBD1	TRBV7-3	TRBJ2-7	TGTGCCAGCACCAAGGGACAGGGGGAATCCTACGAGCAGTACTTC	CASTKGQGESYEQYF
few	-	TRBV7-9	TRBJ2-4	TGTGCCAGCAGCTTAGCGGGGGGGGGCCTTCGGTACTTC	CASSLAGGGLRYF
many	-	TRBV6-5	TRBJ2-2	TGTGCCAGCAGTTACTCAGTTCAGGGATCCGGGGAGCTGTTTTTT	CASSYSVQGSGELFF
many	-	TRBV2	TRBJ1-5	TGTGCCAGTTCACAAGGACAGCAGTATAGCAATCAGCCCCAGCATTTT	CASSQGQQYSNQPQHF
few	-	TRBV25-1	TRBJ2-2	TGTGCCAGCAGTCTCCCGGGGGGGGAGCTGTTTTTT	CASSLPGGELFF
many	-	TRBV4-1	TRBJ2-2	TGCGCCAGCAGCCAAGATGGGTCGAGGAAGCTGTTTTTT	CASSQDGSRKLFF
few	-	TRBV25-1	TRBJ2-1	TGTGCCAGCAGTAGATACGGAAATGAGCAGTTCTTC	CASSRYGNEQFF
few	-	TRBV10-3	TRBJ2-3	TGTGCCATCAGCGAGGACTACACAGATACGCAGTATTTT	CAISEDYTDTQYF
few	-	TRBV5-1	TRBJ2-3	TGCGCCAGCACACGAATTTCTAGCACAGATACGCAGTATTTT	CASTRISSTDTQYF
many	-	TRBV11-2	TRBJ1-1	TGTGCCAGCAGCTTATTGGGCCGATCGAACACTGAAGCTTTCTTT	CASSLLGRSNTEAFF
-	-	TRBV15	TRBJ2-1	TGTGCCACCAGCAGAGGTGGTACGGAGGGTTCCTACAATGAGCAGTTCTTC	CATSRGGTEGSYNEQFF
many	-	TRBV11-1	TRBJ2-3	TGTGCCAGCAGCCCATCAGGGATCTCCACAGATACGCAGTATTTT	CASSPSGISTDTQYF
few	-	TRBV12-3/TRBV12-4	TRBJ1-1	TGTGCCAGCAGCCAGAGAGGGGGGGGCACTGAAGCTTTCTTT	CASSQRGGGTEAFF
few	TRBD2	TRBV3-1	TRBJ2-1	TGTGCCAGCAGCCAAGAGGTTGCTAGCGGGATCTACAATGAGCAGTTCTTC	CASSQEVASGIYNEQFF
many	TRBD2	TRBV2	TRBJ2-1	TGTGCCAGCAGTGTAAAAGGACTAGCGGGCCGGGAGCAGTTCTTC	CASSVKGLAGREQFF
few	TRBD1	TRBV4-1	TRBJ2-1	TGCGCCAGCAGCCAGACAGGGACCTATTACAATGAGCAGTTCTTC	CASSQTGTYYNEQFF
many	-	TRBV12-3/TRBV12-4	TRBJ2-1	TGTGCCAGCAGTTTCGCGGAGTTGCAGTTCTTC	CASSFAELQFF
many	-	TRBV20-1	TRBJ1-2	TGCAGTGCTAGAGATCGGCTGTCGAACTATGGCTACACCTTC	CSARDRLSNYGYTF
many	TRBD1	TRBV5-1	TRBJ2-1	TGCGCCAGCACCGCCGGCGGGGACAGGGGCCATGAGCAGTTCTTC	CASTAGGDRGHEQFF
many	TRBD1	TRBV19	TRBJ1-1	TGTGCCAGTAGTGGAAGACAGGGACTCAACACTGAAGCTTTCTTT	CASSGRQGLNTEAFF
many	-	TRBV6-5	TRBJ2-3	TGTGCCAGCAGTTACGGGTTGATGGGGTCCCAAGATACGCAGTATTTT	CASSYGLMGSQDTQYF